A single sample gave rise to the 22 T cell receptor beta chains below, sequenced in a study of blood T cell repertoires in COVID-19 (dated by TCRdb to 2018 to 2020). Library preparation employed the immunoSEQ multiplex PCR assay. In its TCRdb copy, this immuneACCESS table keeps in-frame sequences only and misses some clones. Where compared with another copy, unresolved V genes explain less than half of these, and the others have no known cause. The sample has under 250,000 clones on record, more than 85% of them singletons. 0.82% of the sample is taken by the ten largest. The sample comprised peripheral blood. All receptors come from a man in his sixties with COVID-19, enrolled during active disease.

The rearrangement joins TRBV5-1 to TRBJ1-6; 8 bases are a match to TRBD1. This CDR3 region has 16 residues. CDR1 SGHRS and CDR2 YFSETQ come from the germline V gene. V lost 4 bases and J lost 8; bases outside the gene matches: 11. CDR3 amino acids: CASSGGGTGPDSPLHF. The CDR3 DNA reads TGCGCCAGCAGCGGGGGTGGGACAGGTCCGGATTCACCCCTCCACTTT.

This clone was observed once. V is TRBV11-2 and J is TRBJ1-2, with a weak D call TRBD1 (6 bases). From germline, CDR1 is SGHAT and CDR2 FQNNGV. The CDR3 covers 16 residues. V was pared by 5 bases and J by 2 bases, with 18 bases between. In nucleotides, the CDR3 is TGTGCCAGCAGCCCACACCGGCAGGGGAACAACTATGGCTACACCTTC. Translating gives CASSPHRQGNNYGYTF. The variable domain in full, with the rest retrieved from reference TRBV11-2 and TRBJ1-2, is EAGVAQSPRYKIIEKRQSVAFWCNPISGHATLYWYQQILGQGPKLLIQFQNNGVVDDSQLPKDRFSAERLKGVDSTLKIQPAKLEDSAVYLCASSPHRQGNNYGYTFGSGTRLTVV.

The chain has TRBV13 and TRBJ2-1; 8 bases are a match to TRBD2. The CDR3 is made up of 15 amino acids. V shed 1 base, J shed 6 bases, and the junction held 5 bases outside the gene matches. Germline V gives CDR1 PRHDT, CDR2 FYEKMQ (reference sequence). The CDR3 bases are TGTGCCAGCAGCTTAGAGGGAGGACTAGCCAATGAGCAGTTCTTC. This translates into CASSLEGGLANEQFF.

The V gene is TRBV10-3, the J gene TRBJ1-6, with TRBD1 matching 7 bases. V trimming: 9 bases; J trimming: 7 bases; junction bases outside the gene matches: 9. Germline CDR1 reads ENHRY; CDR2 reads SYGVKD. The CDR3 length is 14 residues. CDR3 sequence (DNA): TGTGCCATTACAGGGGCGCCCCCGAATTCACCCCTCCACTTT. Its translation is CAITGAPPNSPLHF.

The V gene is TRBV10-3, the J gene TRBJ1-2; TRBD1 is a possible D gene (5 bases). Looked up from germline, CDR1 is ENHRY and CDR2 is SYGVKD. The ends were cut back, 4 bases at V and 2 bases at J, with 14 bases in the middle. The CDR3 has 15 amino acids. The DNA for the CDR3 is TGTGCCATCAGTGGGGGGGAGGGGCTCAACTATGGCTACACCTTC. Residues: CAISGGEGLNYGYTF.

Turning to this clone: The same CDR3 is also encoded by other DNA sequences in this sample. The chain combines TRBV9 with TRBJ1-3; D uncertain. CDR1 and CDR2 from the germline V gene are SGDLS and YYNGEE. The CDR3 runs to 12 residues. Deletions cut 4 bases from V and 3 bases from J, with 5 bases between. CDR3 sequence reads: CASSPRGNTIYF. CDR3 bases: TGTGCCAGCAGCCCCCGTGGAAACACCATATATTTT.

This chain uses TRBV19 with TRBJ1-5; possibly TRBD1 for D (6 bases). In germline, CDR1 is LNHDA, CDR2 SQIVND (reference sequence). V lost 5 bases to trimming and J lost 9 bases, with 11 bases between them. CDR3 length: 12 residues. The DNA for the CDR3 is TGTGCCAGTAGTCCACAGGGTGCGCCCCAGCATTTT. Its protein product is CASSPQGAPQHF.

This chain uses TRBV27 with TRBJ1-6, with a tentative D call TRBD1 (6 bases). The CDR3 is 13 amino acids. CDR1 is MNHEY, CDR2 SMNVEV, per germline (reference sequence). V shed 4 bases and J shed 10 bases, with 11 bases lying between them. The CDR3, as DNA: TGTGCCAGCAGTTACAGGGACGGCTCACCCCTCCACTTT. Its protein product is CASSYRDGSPLHF.

This chain joins TRBV15 and TRBJ2-1; the match to TRBD2 covers 7 bases. The CDR3 has 13 residues. Germline V gene lookup returns CDR1 LNHNV and CDR2 YYDKDF (reference sequence). V lost 6 bases, J lost 7 bases, and 6 bases stayed unmatched. CDR3 nucleotides: TGTGCCACCAGAAGCGGGACTGAAAATGAGCAGTTCTTC. This codes for CATRSGTENEQFF. Full variable domain (rest looked up from reference TRBV15 and TRBJ2-1): DAMVIQNPRYQVTQFGKPVTLSCSQTLNHNVMYWYQQKSSQAPKLLFHYYDKDFNNEADTPDNFQSRRPNTSFCFLDIRSPGLGDTAMYLCATRSGTENEQFFGPGTRLTVL.

This sequence joins TRBV18 and TRBJ1-1, with 12 bases that match TRBD1. V lost 3 bases, J lost 10 bases, and 6 bases stayed unmatched. The CDR3 has 14 residues. CDR1 and CDR2 from the germline V gene are KGHSH and LQKENI. The CDR3 reads CASSPGTGGLRAFF. The CDR3 DNA reads as TGTGCCAGCTCACCCGGGACAGGGGGCCTCCGAGCTTTCTTT.

V usage is TRBV5-8 and J usage is TRBJ2-3, with D tentatively TRBD2 (6 bases). CDR3 length: 12 residues. V was cut by 4 bases and J by 15 bases, with 18 bases left in between. CDR1 is SGHTS, CDR2 YDEGEE, per germline. For the CDR3, the DNA is TGTGCCAGCAGCCCGCCCGTAGGGACTGCCTATTTT. Protein sequence: CASSPPVGTAYF.

The chain couples TRBV7-3 to TRBJ2-5; the D is unclear. Germline CDR1 reads SGHTA; CDR2 reads FQGTGA. Trimming cost V 3 bases and J 0 bases, with 5 bases left between them. The CDR3 is made up of 13 amino acids. In nucleotides, the CDR3 is TGTGCCAGCAGCTTGGCCAACCAAGAGACCCAGTACTTC. Translating it yields CASSLANQETQYF.

In its sample, this clone was seen a few times. V usage is TRBV6-5 and J usage is TRBJ1-6, with a tentative D call TRBD1 (5 bases). The CDR3 loop spans 12 amino acids. The V gene's germline CDR1 is MNHEY and CDR2 SVGAGI. Deletions cut 4 bases from V and 10 bases from J, with 8 bases between. CDR3 bases: TGTGCCAGCAGTTCCGGGGGGTCACCCCTCCACTTT. This gives the protein CASSSGGSPLHF.

This sequence joins TRBV19 and TRBJ1-2; 10 nucleotides align to TRBD1. Germline lookup yields CDR1 LNHDA and CDR2 SQIVND (reference sequence). J gave up 8 bases and V 7 bases, and 4 bases lay outside the gene matches. This CDR3 has 12 residues. The chain's CDR3 is CASIDRGQGYTF. CDR3 in DNA: TGTGCCAGTATTGACAGGGGGCAAGGCTACACCTTC.

This chain connects TRBV5-4 to TRBJ2-3, with D possibly being TRBD2 (5 bases). The germline V and J ends were trimmed by 4 bases and 0 bases, with 9 bases remaining between them. CDR1 is SGHNT and CDR2 is YYREEE in the germline V gene (reference sequence). The CDR3 runs to 14 residues. The CDR3 sequence: CASSLSASTDTQYF. The CDR3 DNA reads as TGTGCCAGCAGCCTTAGCGCCAGCACAGATACGCAGTATTTT.

The rearrangement joins TRBV21-1 to TRBJ2-5; the table's D gene call, TRBD1, was not cross checked with the DNA. TRBV21-1 is labeled a pseudogene. The CDR3 totals 13 residues. CDR3 region: CASSTEVQETQYF. CDR3 in DNA: TGTGCCAGCAGCACAGAAGTCCAAGAGACCCAGTACTTC.

CDR3 sequence reads: CASSEGTGGLHNEQFF. The CDR3 region has the DNA TGCGCCAGCAGTGAGGGAACGGGGGGCCTCCACAATGAGCAGTTCTTC. The chain carries TRBV10-1 and TRBJ2-1; perhaps TRBD2 as D (7 bases). Germline V CDR1 and CDR2: WNHNN, SYGVQD (reference sequence). V lost 2 bases and J 5 bases, leaving 16 bases between the germline ends. The CDR3 length is 16 residues.

This chain connects TRBV9 to TRBJ2-2; D is undetermined. Germline V gives CDR1 SGDLS, CDR2 YYNGEE. CDR3 length: 13 residues. V lost 2 bases and J lost 3, with 5 bases in between. CDR3 sequence (DNA): TGTGCCAGCAGCGTTAGTTACACCGGGGAGCTGTTTTTT. This sequence encodes CASSVSYTGELFF.

The rearrangement uses TRBV23-1 and TRBJ2-7; TRBD1 matches 7 bases. TRBV23-1 is marked as an open reading frame, function uncertain. CDR3 size: 16 residues. The V and J ends lost 6 bases and 4 bases, in that order; junction bases with no gene match: 15. DNA for the CDR3: TGCGCCAGCAGCCCCGTGGTAGGGGGCGATCTGTACGAGCAGTACTTC. This encodes CASSPVVGGDLYEQYF.

This clone was recorded only once. The V gene is TRBV19, the J gene TRBJ1-4, with D possibly being TRBD1 (6 bases). V was pared by 0 bases and J by 4 bases, with 9 bases between. CDR3 length: 15 amino acids. The germline gives CDR1 LNHDA, CDR2 SQIVND (reference sequence). The CDR3 here is CASSIEQGINEKLFF. CDR3 nucleotide sequence: TGTGCCAGTAGTATAGAACAGGGAATTAATGAAAAACTGTTTTTT.

The V gene is TRBV28, the J gene TRBJ2-1, with 10 bases identical to TRBD2. V lost 2 bases and J lost 8; bases outside the gene matches: 6. From germline, CDR1 is MDHEN and CDR2 SYDVKM. This CDR3 region has 15 residues. The chain's CDR3 is CASSLMPSGSYEQFF. The CDR3, as DNA: TGTGCCAGCAGTTTAATGCCTAGCGGGAGTTATGAGCAGTTCTTC.

This clone has only one observation. This chain joins TRBV5-1 and TRBJ1-2; perhaps TRBD1 as D (5 bases). Germline lookup yields CDR1 SGHRS and CDR2 YFSETQ. V was cut by 0 bases and J by 2 bases, with 5 bases left in between. There are 13 residues in the CDR3. The DNA of the CDR3 is TGCGCCAGCAGCTTGGAGGGGAACTATGGCTACACCTTC. Encoded protein: CASSLEGNYGYTF.